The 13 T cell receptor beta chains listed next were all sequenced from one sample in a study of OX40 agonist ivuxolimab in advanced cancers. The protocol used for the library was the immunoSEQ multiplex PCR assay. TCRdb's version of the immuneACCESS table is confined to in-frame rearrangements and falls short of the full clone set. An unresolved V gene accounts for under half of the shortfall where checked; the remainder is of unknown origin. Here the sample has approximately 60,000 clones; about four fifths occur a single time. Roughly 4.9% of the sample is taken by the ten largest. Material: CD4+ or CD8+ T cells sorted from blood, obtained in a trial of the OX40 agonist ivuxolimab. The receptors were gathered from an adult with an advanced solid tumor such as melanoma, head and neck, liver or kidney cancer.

The CDR3 spells CASTTENYGYTF. CDR3 DNA: TGTGCCAGTACCACCGAAAACTATGGCTACACCTTC. This chain links TRBV19 with TRBJ1-2, with no clear D. The CDR3 runs to 12 residues. Trimming took off 7 bases at V and 2 bases at J, with 8 bases between the two ends. Germline V CDR1 and CDR2: LNHDA, SQIVND (reference sequence).

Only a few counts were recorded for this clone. In DNA, the CDR3 is TGTGCCAGTGCAGGGGGCTCTGGCTACACCTTC. Amino acid sequence: CASAGGSGYTF. This sequence joins TRBV27 and TRBJ1-2, with TRBD1 matching over 8 bases. The germline gives CDR1 MNHEY, CDR2 SMNVEV (reference sequence). This CDR3 has 11 amino acids. Germline trimming cut 9 bases from V and 7 bases from J; bases unmatched to any gene: 4.

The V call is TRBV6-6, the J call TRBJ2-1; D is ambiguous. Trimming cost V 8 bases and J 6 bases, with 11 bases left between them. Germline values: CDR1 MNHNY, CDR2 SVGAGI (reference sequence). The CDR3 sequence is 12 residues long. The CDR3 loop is CASSLVPNEQFF. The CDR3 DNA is TGTGCCAGCTCCCTTGTTCCCAATGAGCAGTTCTTC.

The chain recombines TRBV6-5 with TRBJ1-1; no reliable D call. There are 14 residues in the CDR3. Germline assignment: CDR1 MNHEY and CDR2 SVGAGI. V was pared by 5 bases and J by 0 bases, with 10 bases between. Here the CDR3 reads CASSQSGVNTEAFF. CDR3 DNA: TGTGCCAGCAGTCAGAGTGGGGTGAACACTGAAGCTTTCTTT.

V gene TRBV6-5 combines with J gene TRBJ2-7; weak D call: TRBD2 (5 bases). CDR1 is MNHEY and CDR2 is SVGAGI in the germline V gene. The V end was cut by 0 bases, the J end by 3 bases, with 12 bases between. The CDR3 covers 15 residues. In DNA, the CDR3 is TGTGCCAGCAGTTACTCGCCGCGGGCACACTACGAGCAGTACTTC. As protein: CASSYSPRAHYEQYF.

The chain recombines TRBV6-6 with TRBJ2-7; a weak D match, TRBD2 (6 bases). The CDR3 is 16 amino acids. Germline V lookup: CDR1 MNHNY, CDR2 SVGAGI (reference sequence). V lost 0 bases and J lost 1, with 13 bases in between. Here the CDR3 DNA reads TGTGCCAGCAGTTACTCGAAGGGCGGGACTTCCTACGAGCAGTACTTC. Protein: CASSYSKGGTSYEQYF.

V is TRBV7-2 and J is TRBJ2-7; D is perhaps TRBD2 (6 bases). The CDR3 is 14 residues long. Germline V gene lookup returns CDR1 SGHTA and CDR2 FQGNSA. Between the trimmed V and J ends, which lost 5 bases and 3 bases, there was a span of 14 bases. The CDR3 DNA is TGTGCCAGCAGCCCGACTAGTAAAGTCTACGAGCAGTACTTC. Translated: CASSPTSKVYEQYF.

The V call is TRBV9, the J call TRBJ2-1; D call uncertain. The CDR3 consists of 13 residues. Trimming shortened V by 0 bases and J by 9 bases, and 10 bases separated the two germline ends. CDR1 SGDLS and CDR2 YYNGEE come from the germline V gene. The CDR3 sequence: CASSVDVEGEQFF. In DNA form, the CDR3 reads TGTGCCAGCAGCGTAGACGTAGAAGGTGAGCAGTTCTTC.

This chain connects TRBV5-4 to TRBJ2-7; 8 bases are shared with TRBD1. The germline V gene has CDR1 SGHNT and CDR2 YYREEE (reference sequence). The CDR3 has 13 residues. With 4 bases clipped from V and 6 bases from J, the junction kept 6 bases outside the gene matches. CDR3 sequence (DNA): TGTGCCAGCAGCCCTGGACAGGGAGTCGAGCAGTACTTC. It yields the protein CASSPGQGVEQYF.

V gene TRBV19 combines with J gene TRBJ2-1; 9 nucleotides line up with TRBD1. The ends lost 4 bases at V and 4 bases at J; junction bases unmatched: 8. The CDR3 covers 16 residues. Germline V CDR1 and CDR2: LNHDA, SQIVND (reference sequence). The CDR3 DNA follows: TGTGCCAGTAGTACCGCACAGGGGGCAGGTTACAATGAGCAGTTCTTC. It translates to CASSTAQGAGYNEQFF.

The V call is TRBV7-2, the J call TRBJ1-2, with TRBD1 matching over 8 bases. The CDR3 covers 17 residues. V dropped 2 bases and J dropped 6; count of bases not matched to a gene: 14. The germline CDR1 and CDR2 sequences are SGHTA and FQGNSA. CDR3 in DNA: TGTGCCAGCAGCTTAAGGGGACTGAACAGGGGGGTGGATGGCTACACCTTC. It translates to CASSLRGLNRGVDGYTF.

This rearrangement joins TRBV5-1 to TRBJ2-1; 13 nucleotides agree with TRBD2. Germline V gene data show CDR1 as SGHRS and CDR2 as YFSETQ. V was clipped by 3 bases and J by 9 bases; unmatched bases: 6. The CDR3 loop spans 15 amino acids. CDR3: CASSSTSGRIGEQFF. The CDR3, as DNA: TGCGCCAGCAGCTCGACTAGCGGGAGGATTGGTGAGCAGTTCTTC.

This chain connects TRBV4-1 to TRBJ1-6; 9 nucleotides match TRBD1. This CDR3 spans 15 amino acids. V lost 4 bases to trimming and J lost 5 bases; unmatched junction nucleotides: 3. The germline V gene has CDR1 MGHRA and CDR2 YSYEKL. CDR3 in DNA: TGCGCCAGCAGCCTGCGGACAGGGGATAATTCACCCCTCCACTTT. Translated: CASSLRTGDNSPLHF.